The rows below give T cell receptor beta chains drawn from one sample of a study of shared clonotypes between healthy human individuals. Clones were read by immunoSEQ multiplex PCR, and TCRdb kept only the in-frame ones, dropping some. The data show approximately 2.5 million clones, roughly 92% seen once. The sample consisted of naive CD4+ T cells sorted from blood. These receptors were taken from a man aged 18 to 35 in good health. The CDR3 runs from the conserved cysteine through the conserved F or W. A D gene is named only where the DNA matches it firmly. The listing skips clone size in some rows; elsewhere it reads once, few, many or a size class.

>TRBV6-1|NA|TRBJ1-1|NA
CASSAGMGNTEAFF
TGTGCCAGCAGTGCAGGGATGGGGAACACTGAAGCTTTCTTT
>TRBV27|NA|TRBJ1-6|TRBD1
CASSKGQYNSPLHF
TGTGCCAGCAGTAAGGGACAGTATAATTCACCCCTCCACTTT
>TRBV5-5|NA|TRBJ2-2|TRBD1
CASSFGTANTGELFF
TGTGCCAGCAGCTTCGGGACAGCGAACACCGGGGAGCTGTTTTTT
>TRBV6-1|NA|TRBJ2-7|TRBD2
CASSVASGEVDYEQYF
TGTGCCAGCAGTGTGGCTAGCGGGGAGGTGGACTACGAGCAGTACTTC
>TRBV7-3|NA|TRBJ2-2|NA
CASSPGVSNPGELFF
TGTGCCAGCAGCCCGGGGGTTAGTAATCCCGGGGAGCTGTTTTTT
>TRBV9|NA|TRBJ2-7|TRBD2
CASSPMGGTNEQYF
TGTGCCAGCAGCCCAATGGGGGGGACGAACGAGCAGTACTTC
>TRBV2|NA|TRBJ2-5|NA
CASSPTRAMAQYF
TGTGCCAGCAGTCCCACTAGGGCGATGGCCCAGTACTTC
>TRBV6-5|NA|TRBJ2-5|NA
CASRRGLVETQYF
TGTGCCAGCAGGAGAGGGTTGGTGGAGACCCAGTACTTC
>TRBV11-2|NA|TRBJ1-1|NA
CASNPMNTEAFF
TGTGCCAGCAACCCGATGAACACTGAAGCTTTCTTT
>TRBV15|NA|TRBJ1-4|NA
CATSRVVGVEKLFF
TGTGCCACCAGCAGAGTTGTAGGAGTTGAAAAACTGTTTTTT
>TRBV7-2|NA|TRBJ2-7|TRBD2
CASRTTSGVYEQYF
TGTGCCAGCAGAACGACTAGCGGGGTATACGAGCAGTACTTC
>TRBV10-1|NA|TRBJ2-7|NA
CASSESYSREQYF
TGCGCCAGCAGTGAGTCCTACTCGAGGGAGCAGTACTTC
>TRBV4-1|NA|TRBJ2-3|TRBD2
CASSLTSGRSDTQYF
TGCGCCAGCAGCCTGACTAGCGGGAGGTCAGATACGCAGTATTTT
>TRBV5-1|NA|TRBJ2-7|TRBD1
CASSPDRGSYEQYF
TGCGCCAGCAGCCCGGACAGGGGCTCCTACGAGCAGTACTTC
>TRBV4-2|NA|TRBJ2-4|NA
CASSQESDRLFKNIQYF
TGTGCCAGCAGCCAAGAATCCGACAGACTTTTCAAAAACATTCAGTACTTC
>TRBV5-1|NA|TRBJ2-7|NA
CASSLGTPYEQYF
TGCGCCAGCAGCTTGGGGACGCCTTACGAGCAGTACTTC
>TRBV18|NA|TRBJ1-1|NA
CASSPTNTEAFF
TGTGCCAGCTCACCAACAAACACTGAAGCTTTCTTT
>TRBV7-2|NA|TRBJ1-4|NA
CASSLDRVYEKLFF
TGTGCCAGCAGCTTAGACAGGGTTTACGAAAAACTGTTTTTT
>TRBV5-1|NA|TRBJ2-5|NA
CASSFTGGSTQETQYF
TGCGCCAGCAGCTTCACGGGGGGCTCGACTCAAGAGACCCAGTACTTC
>TRBV10-1|NA|TRBJ2-7|NA
CASSEGGEQYF
TGCGCCAGCAGTGAGGGGGGGGAGCAGTACTTC
>TRBV10-3|NA|TRBJ2-7|NA
CAISESQGPSYEQYF
TGTGCCATCAGTGAATCACAGGGCCCTTCCTACGAGCAGTACTTC
>TRBV7-9|NA|TRBJ2-1|TRBD2
CASSQISPSGGAREQFF
TGTGCCAGCAGCCAGATTTCCCCCAGCGGGGGGGCCAGGGAGCAGTTCTTC
>TRBV6-6|few|TRBJ2-7|NA
CASSYLQGYEQYF
TGTGCCAGCAGTTACTTACAGGGCTACGAGCAGTACTTC
>TRBV5-1|NA|TRBJ1-1|TRBD1
CASSLGDSHTEAFF
TGCGCCAGCAGCTTGGGGGACAGCCACACTGAAGCTTTCTTT
>TRBV5-1|once|TRBJ1-2|TRBD1
CASSPTGPDYGYTF
TGCGCCAGCAGCCCGACAGGGCCCGACTATGGCTACACCTTC
>TRBV6-6|NA|TRBJ1-6|TRBD1
CATADRERTPLHF
TGTGCCACCGCGGACAGGGAACGGACACCCCTCCACTTT
>TRBV29-1|NA|TRBJ1-2|TRBD1
CSVGTGLSRYGYTF
TGCAGCGTTGGGACAGGCCTCTCGAGGTATGGCTACACCTTC
>TRBV19|NA|TRBJ1-5|NA
CASSGERGSISNQPQHF
TGTGCCAGTAGTGGCGAGAGGGGGTCGATTAGCAATCAGCCCCAGCATTTT
>TRBV9|NA|TRBJ2-5|NA
CASSVVPQETQYF
TGTGCCAGCAGCGTAGTTCCCCAAGAGACCCAGTACTTC
>TRBV4-1|NA|TRBJ1-4|NA
CASSQDRAGESEKLFF
TGCGCCAGCAGCCAAGATAGGGCGGGGGAAAGTGAAAAACTGTTTTTT
>TRBV5-1|NA|TRBJ2-3|TRBD2
CASSWGTSATSTDTQYF
TGCGCCAGCAGCTGGGGGACTAGCGCCACTAGCACAGATACGCAGTATTTT
>TRBV6-5|NA|TRBJ2-7|NA
CASSLQGGGQYF
TGTGCCAGCAGTCTACAGGGAGGAGGGCAGTACTTC
>TRBV27|NA|TRBJ1-2|NA
CASSPRFLNYGYTF
TGTGCCAGCAGTCCTAGGTTCCTTAACTATGGCTACACCTTC
>TRBV7-6|NA|TRBJ1-1|NA
CASSLGVATEAFF
TGTGCCAGCAGCTTAGGTGTGGCCACTGAAGCTTTCTTT
>TRBV18|once|TRBJ2-3|NA
CASSKRRGTDTQYF
TGTGCCAGCTCAAAACGGAGAGGCACAGATACGCAGTATTTT
>TRBV10-3|NA|TRBJ1-2|TRBD1
CAISEGQGPSTF
TGTGCCATCAGTGAGGGACAGGGACCTTCCACCTTC